Following are 28 T cell receptor beta chains from one sample sequenced in a study of beta chain features in type 1 diabetes. Findings of the study overall: Significant though moderate, a shortening of TCRB CDR3s appeared in all four CD4+ subsets of Type 1 diabetes patients.

Reverse transcription of all isolated RNA meant that expressed TCRB transcripts were sequenced. Repertoires were generated with immunoSEQ multiplex PCR, while TCRdb's copy carries only in-frame clones and drops some. Among roughly 700,000 clones listed, about an eighth were seen once. No antigen is known for these receptors. Specimen: naive CD4+ T cells from blood. The receptors stem from a man aged 18 to 30 with type 1 diabetes.

The chain joins TRBV29-1 to TRBJ1-1; D uncertain. The CDR3 length is 13 residues. Germline V CDR1 and CDR2: SQVTM, ANQGSEA. Trimming took off 5 bases at V and 0 bases at J, with 10 bases between the two ends. CDR3 sequence reads: CSVSQPLNTEAFF. The CDR3 coding sequence is TGCAGCGTTTCTCAGCCATTGAACACTGAAGCTTTCTTT.

The J gene is TRBJ1-2, the V gene TRBV7-2; D is ambiguous. CDR3 size: 12 residues. Trimming cost V 7 bases and J 8 bases, with 14 bases left between them. Germline V gives CDR1 SGHTA, CDR2 FQGNSA. As DNA, the CDR3 is TGTGCCAGCACCCTGGAGGGAATCGGCTACACCTTC. This translates into CASTLEGIGYTF. Full variable domain (missing parts from reference TRBV7-2 and TRBJ1-2): GAGVSQSPSNKVTEKGKDVELRCDPISGHTALYWYRQSLGQGLEFLIYFQGNSAPDKSGLPSDRFSAERTGGSVSTLTIQRTQQEDSAVYLCASTLEGIGYTFGSGTRLTVV.

For this clone: This sample includes further DNA sequences coding for the same CDR3. The chain links TRBV7-9 to TRBJ2-7; 7 positions match TRBD1. Trimming took 5 bases from V and 4 from J; bases not matched to a gene: 8. This CDR3 is built from 14 residues. Per the germline V gene, CDR1 is SEHNR and CDR2 is FQNEAQ (reference sequence). The CDR3 nucleotides read TGTGCCAGCAGCCCGACAGGGAATTCGTACGAGCAGTACTTC. Encoded protein: CASSPTGNSYEQYF.

The V gene is TRBV29-1, the J gene TRBJ1-5, with D possibly TRBD1 on 6 matching bases. The CDR3 is 11 residues long. CDR1 and CDR2 (germline): SQVTM, ANQGSEA. DNA of the CDR3: TGCAAGGACAGTCCAGATCAGCCCCAGCATTTT. Protein sequence: CKDSPDQPQHF.

This clone turned up a few times. The sample has other DNA sequences that encode this CDR3 too. The chain has TRBV5-1 and TRBJ1-2; TRBD1 aligns across 8 bases. The CDR3 length is 13 residues. The J segment lost 8 bases and the V segment lost 4 bases, leaving 7 bases of the junction unmatched. CDR1 SGHRS and CDR2 YFSETQ come from the germline V gene. CDR3 amino acids: CASSPQGAEGYTF. The CDR3 nucleotides are TGCGCCAGCAGCCCCCAGGGGGCCGAAGGCTACACCTTC.

The chain joins TRBV19 to TRBJ2-4; D remains ambiguous. V shed 3 bases and J shed 0 bases, with 9 bases lying between them. The CDR3 contains 15 residues. CDR1 and CDR2 (germline): LNHDA, SQIVND (reference sequence). This CDR3 reads CASSISWLAKNIQYF. The CDR3 DNA follows: TGTGCCAGTAGTATCTCTTGGTTAGCCAAAAACATTCAGTACTTC. Filled out from reference TRBV19 and TRBJ2-4, the complete variable domain reads DGGITQSPKYLFRKEGQNVTLSCEQNLNHDAMYWYRQDPGQGLRLIYYSQIVNDFQKGDIAEGYSVSREKKESFPLTVTSAQKNPTAFYLCASSISWLAKNIQYFGAGTRLSVL.

The table lists this clone with a few counts. The chain couples TRBV7-2 to TRBJ1-1; TRBD1 might be the D (5 bases). V lost 4 bases to trimming and J lost 0 bases, with 12 bases between them. Per germline, CDR1 SGHTA and CDR2 FQGNSA. CDR3 length: 15 amino acids. CDR3 DNA sequence: TGTGCCAGCAGCTCAGACAGCAACATGAACACTGAAGCTTTCTTT. The encoded protein is CASSSDSNMNTEAFF.

This sequence joins TRBV29-1 and TRBJ1-1; D is perhaps TRBD1 (5 bases). V lost 7 bases to trimming and J lost 4 bases, with 19 bases between them. The CDR3 contains 14 residues. Looked up from germline, CDR1 is SQVTM and CDR2 is ANQGSEA. The CDR3 coding sequence is TGCAGCGGTGATTGGGGGTCAGGACCCACTGAAGCTTTCTTT. Encoded protein: CSGDWGSGPTEAFF.

This clone has only a few counts. The V gene is TRBV30, the J gene TRBJ2-3, with 9 bases matching TRBD1. Germline assignment: CDR1 GTSNPN and CDR2 SVGIG (reference sequence). This CDR3 has 14 amino acids. With 3 bases clipped from V and 0 bases from J, the junction kept 1 base outside the gene matches. CDR3 sequence (DNA): TGTGCCTGGAGACAGGGGGCAAGCACAGATACGCAGTATTTT. Translation gives CAWRQGASTDTQYF.

A single count supports this clone. V is TRBV4-1 and J is TRBJ2-4; 9 nucleotides match TRBD2. Germline V gene data show CDR1 as MGHRA and CDR2 as YSYEKL. Trimming removed 1 base from V and 0 bases from J; junction bases left unmatched: 13. CDR3 size: 20 residues. The CDR3 sequence is CASSQALAGGIYLAKNIQYF. The CDR3 DNA follows: TGCGCCAGCAGCCAAGCTTTGGCGGGGGGGATATATTTAGCCAAAAACATTCAGTACTTC.

In this sample, this clone turned up a few times. V is TRBV7-9 and J is TRBJ1-6, with a tentative D call TRBD1 (6 bases). This CDR3 spans 15 amino acids. V was trimmed by 1 base and J by 7 bases, leaving 11 bases between them. Germline loops: CDR1 SEHNR, CDR2 FQNEAQ (reference sequence). CDR3 bases: TGTGCCAGCAGCTTAGATACAGGGATGAATTCACCCCTCCACTTT. It specifies CASSLDTGMNSPLHF.

This chain links TRBV18 with TRBJ2-1; 10 bases line up with TRBD1. Germline assignment: CDR1 KGHSH and CDR2 LQKENI. This CDR3 is 13 amino acids long. Unmatched junction bases numbered 1, after V lost 5 bases and J lost 6 bases. The CDR3 DNA sequence: TGTGCCAGCTCAGGGACAGGGGTCAATGAGCAGTTCTTC. Protein: CASSGTGVNEQFF.

The chain couples TRBV6-6 to TRBJ2-1, with D tentatively TRBD2 (6 bases). CDR3 length equals 13 residues. V was pared by 2 bases and J by 10 bases, with 12 bases between. The germline V gene encodes CDR1 MNHNY and CDR2 SVGAGI (reference sequence). The CDR3 nucleotides read TGTGCCAGCAGTTACGCGGGGTCAGGGGAGCAGTTCTTC. Its protein product is CASSYAGSGEQFF.

This clone was picked up a small number of times. This chain uses TRBV2 with TRBJ2-3; unclear D gene. Germline V gives CDR1 SNHLY, CDR2 FYNNEI. The CDR3 is made up of 11 amino acids. The V end lost 8 bases, the J end lost 6 bases, and 9 bases lay between the germline ends. DNA for the CDR3: TGTGCCAGCGGATTGTTGGATACGCAGTATTTT. Translating gives CASGLLDTQYF.

V gene TRBV27 combines with J gene TRBJ2-7, with 9 bases fitting TRBD2. The CDR3 contains 17 residues. Germline assignment: CDR1 MNHEY and CDR2 SMNVEV (reference sequence). V shed 5 bases and J 5 bases; nucleotides not matched to a gene: 16. This CDR3 reads CASSPSPAAGGVNEQYF. In DNA, the CDR3 is TGTGCCAGCAGTCCTAGCCCCGCAGCGGGGGGTGTCAACGAGCAGTACTTC.

The chain combines TRBV7-9 with TRBJ2-5; the D is unclear. This CDR3 spans 17 amino acids. CDR1 is SEHNR and CDR2 is FQNEAQ in the germline V gene (reference sequence). Deletions cut 1 base from V and 0 bases from J, with 15 bases between. CDR3 amino acids: CASSLEWAADHQETQYF. The CDR3 region has the DNA TGTGCCAGCAGCTTAGAGTGGGCAGCCGACCACCAAGAGACCCAGTACTTC.

The V gene is TRBV7-3, the J gene TRBJ1-6; D gene ambiguous. Trimming removed 8 bases from V and 7 bases from J, with 12 bases in between. The CDR3 sequence is 13 residues long. CDR1 and CDR2 from the germline V gene are SGHTA and FQGTGA. CDR3 region: CASSKTVNSPLHF. The DNA of the CDR3 is TGTGCCAGCTCCAAGACGGTAAATTCACCCCTCCACTTT. The full variable domain, completed using reference TRBV7-3 and TRBJ1-6, is GAGVSQTPSNKVTEKGKYVELRCDPISGHTALYWYRQSLGQGPEFLIYFQGTGAADDSGLPNDRFFAVRPEGSVSTLKIQRTERGDSAVYLCASSKTVNSPLHFGNGTRLTVT.

The J gene is TRBJ2-7, the V gene TRBV27; D is uncertain. There are 16 residues in the CDR3. Trimming removed 3 bases from V and 4 bases from J, with 19 bases in between. Germline values: CDR1 MNHEY, CDR2 SMNVEV (reference sequence). CDR3 nucleotide sequence: TGTGCCAGCAGTTTCTCCGGACCTTTCTTGGGGTACGAGCAGTACTTC. Translating it yields CASSFSGPFLGYEQYF.

This clone was seen a handful of times. The chain links TRBV7-9 to TRBJ1-1, with no clear D. The germline V gene has CDR1 SEHNR and CDR2 FQNEAQ (reference sequence). The CDR3 is 14 residues long. The ends were cut back, 0 bases at V and 1 base at J, with 6 bases in the middle. CDR3: CASSLAPGNTEAFF. For the CDR3, the DNA is TGTGCCAGCAGCTTAGCGCCAGGGAACACTGAAGCTTTCTTT. The full variable domain, in which reference TRBV7-9 and TRBJ1-1 provide the parts outside the CDR3, is DTGVSQNPRHKITKRGQNVTFRCDPISEHNRLYWYRQTLGQGPEFLTYFQNEAQLEKSRLLSDRFSAERPKGSFSTLEIQRTEQGDSAMYLCASSLAPGNTEAFFGQGTRLTVV.

This sequence joins TRBV4-1 and TRBJ2-2, with 9 bases lining up with TRBD1. The germline V gene has CDR1 MGHRA and CDR2 YSYEKL. J gave up 5 bases and V 4 bases, and 8 bases lay outside the gene matches. The CDR3 loop spans 16 amino acids. Here the CDR3 reads CASSPSGTGLTGELFF. The CDR3 DNA follows: TGCGCCAGCAGCCCGAGTGGGACAGGGCTGACCGGGGAGCTGTTTTTT.

There are a few counts of this clone. This rearrangement joins TRBV6-5 to TRBJ1-2; 7 bases map to TRBD1. V lost 2 bases and J lost 0; bases outside the gene matches: 6. The CDR3 length is 16 residues. Germline assignment: CDR1 MNHEY and CDR2 SVGAGI. The CDR3 nucleotides read TGTGCCAGCAGTTACGACAGGGCACCCGCTAACTATGGCTACACCTTC. It codes for CASSYDRAPANYGYTF.

V gene TRBV28 combines with J gene TRBJ1-5; D is possibly TRBD1 (5 bases). V was shortened by 6 bases and J by 0 bases, with 15 bases between the two germline ends. This CDR3 spans 16 amino acids. CDR1 and CDR2 (germline): MDHEN, SYDVKM. The CDR3 DNA is TGTGCCAGCAGGCTCAGCAAGGGGTTTAGCAATCAGCCCCAGCATTTT. As protein: CASRLSKGFSNQPQHF.

V is TRBV28 and J is TRBJ1-2; D might be TRBD1 (5 bases). The CDR3 length is 17 residues. The V and J ends lost 1 base and 4 bases respectively, with 19 bases between them. Germline CDR1 reads MDHEN; CDR2 reads SYDVKM. The CDR3 sequence is CASSLYGGNAPGYGYTF. CDR3 in DNA: TGTGCCAGCAGTTTATACGGGGGGAATGCCCCCGGCTATGGCTACACCTTC.

This clone was detected a few times. CDR3 sequence (DNA): TGTGCCAGCAGCAAACTTGGCCCGCGGGATGTCTACAATGAGCAGTTCTTC. This translates into CASSKLGPRDVYNEQFF. The chain carries TRBV21-1 and TRBJ2-1; the D call in the table, TRBD2, was not verified against the DNA. TRBV21-1 is deemed a pseudogene. CDR3 length: 17 amino acids.

The chain employs TRBV7-9 and TRBJ1-4; D remains unclear. Trimming took 3 bases from V and 8 from J, leaving 4 bases between them. The CDR3 is 11 residues long. Looked up from germline, CDR1 is SEHNR and CDR2 is FQNEAQ (reference sequence). This CDR3 reads CASSFLEKLFF. DNA for the CDR3: TGTGCCAGCAGCTTTTTAGAAAAACTGTTTTTT.

V and J are TRBV6-4 and TRBJ2-3; 7 positions agree with TRBD2. Germline CDR1 MRHNA, CDR2 SNTAGT. This CDR3 spans 14 amino acids. Trimming at V came to 6 bases and at J to 2 bases, leaving 5 bases not matched to a gene. In nucleotides, the CDR3 is TGTGCCAGCAGCGCCGGGACTACCACAGATACGCAGTATTTT. Amino acids: CASSAGTTTDTQYF.

CDR3 amino acids: CASSPGQFYEQYF. DNA of the CDR3: TGCGCCAGCAGCCCCGGACAGTTTTACGAGCAGTACTTC. The V call is TRBV4-1, the J call TRBJ2-7; possibly TRBD1 for D (6 bases). Germline V gene sequence: CDR1 MGHRA, CDR2 YSYEKL. V gave up 4 bases and J gave up 4 bases, with 11 bases separating them. The length of the CDR3 is 13 residues.

This clone showed up just a few times. The chain is built from TRBV29-1 and TRBJ1-2; perhaps TRBD1 as D (5 bases). The CDR3 sequence is 14 residues long. Trimming removed 3 bases from V and 7 bases from J, with 18 bases in between. Germline loops: CDR1 SQVTM, CDR2 ANQGSEA. Here the CDR3 reads CSVEGPRGVAGYTF. In nucleotides, the CDR3 is TGCAGCGTTGAGGGGCCCCGGGGGGTGGCTGGCTACACCTTC.